This entry lists 5 T cell receptor beta chains sequenced from one sample in a study of cytomegalovirus exposure and HLA in healthy donors. PCR employed 60 Vbeta and 13 Jbeta primers. Here immunoSEQ multiplex PCR was the method, and the copy in TCRdb shows in-frame clones only, minus some. In the table there are more than 95,000 clones, roughly three fifths of which are singletons. Sequenced material: PBMCs. These receptors were collected from a middle-aged woman in good health and CMV-seropositive.

This clone has just a few counts. The rearrangement uses TRBV2 and TRBJ1-5; D unclear. The CDR3 has 12 amino acids. CDR1 and CDR2 from the germline V gene are SNHLY and FYNNEI. CDR3 residues: CAVHEDGQPQHF. DNA of the CDR3: TGTGCAGTACATGAGGATGGCCAGCCCCAGCATTTT. Using reference TRBV2 and TRBJ1-5 for the parts outside the CDR3, the full variable domain is EPEVTQTPSHQVTQMGQEVILRCVPISNHLYFYWYRQILGQKVEFLVSFYNNEISEKSEIFDDQFSVERPDGSNFTLKIRSTKLEDSAMYFCAVHEDGQPQHFGDGTRLSIL.

The gene calls are TRBV2 and TRBJ2-6; tentative D call: TRBD2 (6 bases). Trimming took off 7 bases at V and 4 bases at J, with 14 bases between the two ends. The CDR3 contains 15 residues. Germline CDR1 reads SNHLY; CDR2 reads FYNNEI. The CDR3 loop reads CASMEGLGGANVLTF. The CDR3 coding sequence is TGTGCCAGCATGGAGGGCCTCGGCGGGGCCAACGTCCTGACTTTC.

The chain combines TRBV7-9 with TRBJ2-1; TRBD2 agrees at 11 bases. CDR3 length: 16 residues. V shed 3 bases, J shed 4 bases, and the junction held 5 bases outside the gene matches. Germline assignment: CDR1 SEHNR and CDR2 FQNEAQ (reference sequence). CDR3 residues: CASSFFLAGGYNEQFF. The CDR3 nucleotides are TGTGCCAGCAGCTTCTTCCTAGCGGGAGGTTACAATGAGCAGTTCTTC.

This clone occurred a few times. V gene TRBV30 combines with J gene TRBJ1-6; possible D gene TRBD1, 6 bases. Germline V lookup: CDR1 GTSNPN, CDR2 SVGIG (reference sequence). The CDR3 sequence is 12 residues long. Trimming cost V 3 bases and J 7 bases, with 7 bases left between them. The CDR3 bases are TGTGCCTGGAGCCAGGGGAATTCACCCCTCCACTTT. Its translation is CAWSQGNSPLHF.

This clone has more than one count but fewer than ten. The chain has TRBV4-3 and TRBJ1-1; D gene ambiguous. Trimming cost V 0 bases and J 0 bases, with 14 bases left between them. The CDR3 spans 17 residues. CDR1 and CDR2 (germline): LGHNA, YSLEER. CDR3 in DNA: TGCGCCAGCAGCCAAGATTGGAACACCGACATGAACACTGAAGCTTTCTTT. This translates into CASSQDWNTDMNTEAFF.